This T cell receptor (beta chain) was observed in a study of blood T cells in healthy people across ages. Together with a sample-barcoded 5' primer, a J-beta primer mix was included in a second PCR lasting about 7 to 12 cycles. TCRdb fed the 5' RACE reads into MiXCR, producing one record per CDR3 protein. Here the sample spans approximately 730,000 distinct CDR3 sequences, around 40% being singletons. The CDR3 extends over 14 amino acids. J was trimmed by 4 bases and V by 6 bases; bases with no gene match: 2. Germline CDR1 and CDR2: MNHNY and SVGAGI (reference sequence). This clonotype has more than one count but fewer than ten. Antigen specificity is unknown. Study-level findings and limits: Both higher diversity and more naive CD4+ cells marked long-lived donors when set against aged donors. Getting older went along with TCR beta diversity per million T cells dropping roughly linearly. Diversity figures based on one million T cells were deemed too low.

The sequenced material came from blood. This sequence was found in a woman in her sixties in good health. This chain joins TRBV6-6 and TRBJ2-3, with 12 bases identical to TRBD2. As DNA, the CDR3 is TGTGCCAGCAGCGGACTAGCGGGACCAGATACGCAGTATTTT. This encodes CASSGLAGPDTQYF.